The source of this T cell receptor beta chain is a study of shared clonotypes between healthy human individuals (dated by TCRdb to the early 2020s). Some background on the complete study: A couple of women and a few men aged 18 to 49 years were included in the cohort. Per donor, leukapheresis produced somewhere between about 0.85 and 10 billion PBMCs. To increase sequencing depth and limit assay-specific biases, different laboratories used diverse techniques to prepare libraries and sequence TCR repertoires. To estimate repertoire size and how much clonotype sharing occurs between individuals, the study deeply sequenced the blood TCR repertoires of a handful of healthy adults. Per donor, three plates each were used for CD4 naive and CD4 memory, two for CD8 naive, and one for CD8 memory. Overall study outcomes, separate from this receptor: Larger estimated clonotype richness was generally found for naive subsets than for memory subsets. Compared with non-shared clonotypes, the clonotypes found in all four sorted-subset donors had higher generation probabilities. Sharing across a few donors was observed for around 5% of naive CD4, under 4% of naive CD8, roughly 2.4% of memory CD4, and about 0.4% of memory CD8 clonotypes. The small number of donors limited the genetic and exposure-history diversity represented. Only blood was sampled, and tissue TCR repertoires likely differ from those in blood. Rarefaction of sorted-subset datasets indicated incomplete sequencing despite the large sequencing depth. Based on pairwise subsampling, the degree of clonotype sharing among donors was expected to be affected by sequencing depth.

The V and J ends are trimmed by 2 bases and 4 bases, leaving 11 bases between them. CDR1 and CDR2 (MGHDK, SYGVNS) derive from the germline V gene. The CDR3, from cysteine to phenylalanine, totals 14 residues. The read is trimmed to its CDR3 DNA, 42 bases read in frame from base 1. The donors were healthy, HIV-negative adults who had no recently reported acute infections or vaccinations. Only Caucasian adults living in Nashville, Tennessee, USA were represented among the donors. CD4+ T cells were enriched by magnetic negative selection; naive cells were then positively selected on CD45RA, and the negative fraction formed the memory subset. Blood was obtained by leukapheresis, after which PBMCs were separated by Ficoll-Histopaque density gradient centrifugation and cryopreserved in liquid nitrogen vapor phase. Purity and quantity of every magnetically sorted T cell population were checked by analytical flow cytometry. From each sorted fraction, genomic DNA was isolated and quantified by UV absorbance on a Nanodrop 2000c.

TCR CDR3 regions were amplified from genomic DNA by multiplex PCR using the deep immunoSEQ assay. Extracted genomic DNA from each cell subset was distributed evenly across all wells of several immunoSEQ 96-well plates, and each plate was treated as a replicate. For sorted subsets, each replicate PCR was loaded with about 0.2 ug genomic DNA, equivalent to about 33,000 T cell genomes. The purified libraries were quantified using a Qubit 3.0 fluorometer, sized with a Bioanalyzer 2100, and then quantified again using the KAPA Library Quantification kit. A separate single-read 150-cycle Illumina NextSeq 550 flow cell was used to sequence each immunoSEQ 96-well plate. In the authors' own workflow: The immunoSEQ output contained only junctional sequences without quality scores, so filtering could not match that applied to full-length reads. Sequences were annotated with PyIR, a Python wrapper for IgBLAST v1.9, using IMGT germline references to assign V/J genes and CDR3. Reads were filtered out if the reads had weak V/J assignments (E-value above 1e-6), no CDR3, stop codons, out-of-frame junctions, or ambiguous translated residues. A V3J clonotype was defined by an identical inferred V gene, J gene, and CDR3 amino acid sequence. Percentage overlap between repertoires was calculated by dividing the number of shared unique clonotypes by the size of the smaller repertoire. Three approaches were used to assess repertoire richness: RTK rarefaction, the Chao1 estimator, and Recon v2.1 estimates of unobserved clonotypes. For all TCRbeta clonotypes obtained by the gDNA method from a few donors, generation probabilities were computed with OLGA. Not all clones reach the TCRdb copy of this immuneACCESS table, which keeps in-frame sequences only. Checked studies attribute under half of the gap to unresolved V genes and leave the rest unexplained. V, J and clone size reflect that table, while D and trimming were determined from the DNA. The sample includes 2 million to 2.5 million clones, with about 94% observed a single time. The ten largest clones represent 0.13% of the sample.

Details on this clone: Which antigen it targets is not known. The input lacks base qualities; no much larger clone sits a single base away.

The V and J genes are TRBV25-1 and TRBJ1-1, and TRBD1 may be the D gene, going by 6 matching bases. Sequencing was performed on naive CD4+ T cells sorted from blood. The sample's cell subset or site label, in plain terms: CD45RA+ positively selected. The clonotype comes from a young man in good health. The CDR3 amino acid sequence is: CASSERAGATEAFF. The base sequence is TGTGCCAGCAGTGAAAGGGCAGGGGCCACTGAAGCTTTCTTT.